The 26 T cell receptor beta chains below were found in one sample sequenced in a study of cytomegalovirus exposure and HLA in healthy donors. Generated by immunoSEQ multiplex PCR, the TCRdb table keeps only in-frame clones and is missing some. The sample has about 220,000 clones; 80% to 90% are singletons. Sequencing used PBMCs. Receptors were obtained from a young man in good health and CMV-seronegative.

The chain joins TRBV9 to TRBJ2-2, with no clear D. Trimming left V 0 bases short and J 4 bases short, with 13 bases between. The CDR3 is 16 residues long. The germline V gene has CDR1 SGDLS and CDR2 YYNGEE. CDR3 nucleotide sequence: TGTGCCAGCAGCGTAGTTGCCCAGGCCAGCACCGGGGAGCTGTTTTTT. Amino acid sequence: CASSVVAQASTGELFF.

The chain carries TRBV6-1 and TRBJ2-1; tentative D call: TRBD2 (6 bases). The V gene's germline CDR1 is MNHNS and CDR2 SASEGT. Trimming stripped 2 bases from V and 0 bases from J, with 8 bases between. This CDR3 contains 15 residues. CDR3 sequence: CASSEMTSSYNEQFF. CDR3 sequence (DNA): TGTGCCAGCAGTGAAATGACTAGCTCCTACAATGAGCAGTTCTTC.

The chain couples TRBV2 to TRBJ1-4; D is perhaps TRBD1 (6 bases). This CDR3 comprises 15 residues. Trimming left V 3 bases short and J 6 bases short, with 14 bases between. Germline assignment: CDR1 SNHLY and CDR2 FYNNEI. The CDR3 spells CASSDPRGRDEKLFF. CDR3 DNA: TGTGCCAGCAGTGACCCCAGGGGACGGGATGAAAAACTGTTTTTT.

The V gene is TRBV5-1, the J gene TRBJ2-6; D remains ambiguous. Germline loops: CDR1 SGHRS, CDR2 YFSETQ. The CDR3 covers 13 residues. V was clipped by 2 bases and J by 3 bases, with 3 bases between them. The CDR3 here is CASSFGGANVLTF. CDR3 coding DNA: TGCGCCAGCAGCTTCGGTGGGGCCAACGTCCTGACTTTC. Using reference TRBV5-1 and TRBJ2-6 for the parts outside the CDR3, the full variable domain is KAGVTQTPRYLIKTRGQQVTLSCSPISGHRSVSWYQQTPGQGLQFLFEYFSETQRNKGNFPGRFSGRQFSNSRSEMNVSTLELGDSALYLCASSFGGANVLTFGAGSRLTVL.

The CDR3 DNA reads as TGTGCCAGCTCACCAGAGAACGGGGTAGGGACCCAGTACTTC. Translated: CASSPENGVGTQYF. This chain joins TRBV18 and TRBJ2-5; the D gene is possibly TRBD2 (5 bases). The germline gives CDR1 KGHSH, CDR2 LQKENI. Trimming removed 2 bases at V and 7 bases at J, with 14 bases between. The CDR3 is 14 amino acids.

The chain carries TRBV11-2 and TRBJ1-2; D is ambiguous. CDR3 size: 15 residues. CDR1 is SGHAT and CDR2 is FQNNGV in the germline V gene. Between the trimmed V and J ends, which lost 2 bases and 2 bases, there was a span of 12 bases. The CDR3 DNA reads as TGTGCCAGCAGCTTAAATCCCGGCGGGAACTATGGCTACACCTTC. This translates into CASSLNPGGNYGYTF.

The rearrangement joins TRBV28 to TRBJ2-7, with TRBD1 identical over 8 bases. Unmatched junction bases numbered 8, after V lost 8 bases and J lost 5 bases. Looked up from germline, CDR1 is MDHEN and CDR2 is SYDVKM. The CDR3 contains 13 residues. Here the CDR3 reads CASLDRAVDEQYF. The CDR3 DNA sequence: TGTGCCAGCCTGGACAGGGCGGTGGACGAGCAGTACTTC.

This chain uses TRBV4-2 with TRBJ1-2; D remains ambiguous. The germline V gene encodes CDR1 LGHNA and CDR2 YNFKEQ. V was cut by 0 bases and J by 2 bases, with 7 bases left in between. The CDR3 runs 14 residues. CDR3 region: CASSQDQINYGYTF. In DNA, the CDR3 is TGTGCCAGCAGCCAAGATCAGATCAACTATGGCTACACCTTC.

V and J are TRBV18 and TRBJ1-3, with unresolved D. Trimming cost V 3 bases and J 4 bases, with 7 bases left between them. The CDR3 extends over 13 amino acids. CDR1 and CDR2 from the germline V gene are KGHSH and LQKENI. The CDR3 sequence: CASSPEWGNTIYF. CDR3 sequence (DNA): TGTGCCAGCTCACCGGAGTGGGGAAACACCATATATTTT.

The chain links TRBV28 to TRBJ1-6; D is possibly TRBD1 (6 bases). The CDR3 covers 16 residues. Germline CDR1 reads MDHEN; CDR2 reads SYDVKM. V was clipped by 6 bases and J by 7 bases, with 19 bases between them. CDR3 bases: TGTGCCAGCAGATCCCCGGGGGGGGCGAGGAATTCACCCCTCCACTTT. Translation: CASRSPGGARNSPLHF.

The V call is TRBV9, the J call TRBJ2-1, with D maybe TRBD2 (5 bases). The CDR3 length is 16 residues. The V gene's germline CDR1 is SGDLS and CDR2 YYNGEE. Trimming took 2 bases from V and 0 from J, leaving 12 bases between them. CDR3 residues: CASSVRGSISYNEQFF. The CDR3 nucleotides are TGTGCCAGCAGCGTGAGAGGGTCAATCTCCTACAATGAGCAGTTCTTC.

V and J are TRBV7-6 and TRBJ2-7; 10 nucleotides match TRBD2. V lost 8 bases, J lost 3 bases, and 22 bases stayed unmatched. This CDR3 has 19 amino acids. Per germline, CDR1 SGHVS and CDR2 FNYEAQ. CDR3 bases: TGTGCCAGCTCGAGCTTCCCCCCAATATCAAGCGGGAGGGGCTACGAGCAGTACTTC. The encoded protein is CASSSFPPISSGRGYEQYF.

This sequence joins TRBV6-5 and TRBJ2-5, with 7 bases matching TRBD2. The length of the CDR3 is 13 residues. Germline-derived CDR1 and CDR2 are MNHEY and SVGAGI. Trimming removed 8 bases from V and 1 base from J; junction bases left unmatched: 4. The CDR3 sequence: CASGAGIQETQYF. CDR3 sequence (DNA): TGTGCCAGCGGAGCGGGGATCCAAGAGACCCAGTACTTC.

The V call is TRBV5-1, the J call TRBJ2-7; 8 nucleotides match TRBD1. The CDR3 has 14 residues. Germline CDR1 and CDR2: SGHRS and YFSETQ. V was pared by 3 bases and J by 2 bases, with 4 bases of the junction left unmatched. For the CDR3, the DNA is TGCGCCAGCAGCTGGGACAGGCAAACCTACGAGCAGTACTTC. Amino acid sequence: CASSWDRQTYEQYF.

This chain links TRBV5-1 with TRBJ2-7; 7 nucleotides line up with TRBD2. Germline assignment: CDR1 SGHRS and CDR2 YFSETQ. V lost 4 bases and J lost 5; bases outside the gene matches: 3. The CDR3 contains 12 residues. The DNA for the CDR3 is TGCGCCAGCAGCGCGGCGGGGGACGAGCAGTACTTC. Its translation is CASSAAGDEQYF.

This rearrangement joins TRBV7-2 to TRBJ1-6; D may be TRBD1 (6 bases). The V end lost 3 bases, the J end lost 5 bases, and 11 bases lay between the germline ends. This CDR3 is built from 15 residues. The V gene's germline CDR1 is SGHTA and CDR2 FQGNSA. The CDR3 loop is CASSLQGTDNSPLHF. CDR3 coding DNA: TGTGCCAGCAGCTTGCAGGGGACCGATAATTCACCCCTCCACTTT.

This chain joins TRBV4-1 and TRBJ2-2; TRBD2 is a possible D gene (5 bases). The CDR3 totals 15 residues. Germline values: CDR1 MGHRA, CDR2 YSYEKL. V was cut by 4 bases and J by 3 bases, with 12 bases left in between. CDR3 region: CASSRADRDTGELFF. The CDR3 DNA is TGCGCCAGCAGCCGAGCGGACCGAGACACCGGGGAGCTGTTTTTT.

The chain joins TRBV4-1 to TRBJ1-6, with 7 bases that match TRBD1. The germline CDR1 and CDR2 sequences are MGHRA and YSYEKL. The CDR3 covers 17 residues. V shed 0 bases, J shed 7 bases, and the junction held 9 bases outside the gene matches. In DNA form, the CDR3 reads TGCGCCAGCAGCCAAGAAGGAAGGGGGCGACGGAATTCACCCCTCCACTTT. This sequence encodes CASSQEGRGRRNSPLHF.

This rearrangement joins TRBV6-5 to TRBJ2-7; D is ambiguous. The V end was cut by 5 bases, the J end by 2 bases, with 10 bases between. This CDR3 is built from 13 residues. CDR1 and CDR2 from the germline V gene are MNHEY and SVGAGI. CDR3: CASSPPGAYEQYF. DNA of the CDR3: TGTGCCAGCAGTCCCCCCGGAGCCTACGAGCAGTACTTC.

The V gene is TRBV28, the J gene TRBJ1-1; 7 bases align to TRBD1. The trim removed 8 bases at V and 4 bases at J, leaving 4 bases unmatched. Germline V gene lookup returns CDR1 MDHEN and CDR2 SYDVKM. The CDR3 has 12 residues. CDR3 sequence reads: CASQGGSTEAFF. In nucleotides, the CDR3 is TGTGCCAGCCAGGGGGGAAGCACTGAAGCTTTCTTT.

The rearrangement joins TRBV5-6 to TRBJ2-1, with TRBD2 matching over 8 bases. CDR1 and CDR2 (germline): SGHDT, YYEEEE. The CDR3 extends over 16 amino acids. Germline trimming cut 3 bases from V and 4 bases from J; bases unmatched to any gene: 9. CDR3 nucleotide sequence: TGTGCCAGCAGCTGGAGGATGGGCGGGGGGTACAATGAGCAGTTCTTC. Protein: CASSWRMGGGYNEQFF.

The sample holds a few counts of this clone. V and J are TRBV6-5 and TRBJ2-2; TRBD2 agrees at 8 bases. There are 16 residues in the CDR3. Germline CDR1 reads MNHEY; CDR2 reads SVGAGI. The J segment lost 0 bases and the V segment lost 4 bases, leaving 4 bases of the junction unmatched. DNA for the CDR3: TGTGCCAGCAGTTTAGCGGGGCATGCGAACACCGGGGAGCTGTTTTTT. Protein sequence: CASSLAGHANTGELFF.

The chain links TRBV4-1 to TRBJ2-2, with 8 positions matching TRBD2. The CDR3 spans 14 residues. CDR1 and CDR2 from the germline V gene are MGHRA and YSYEKL. J gave up 4 bases and V 4 bases, and 2 bases lay outside the gene matches. CDR3 nucleotides: TGCGCCAGCAGCCTGGCGGGGGGCACCGGGGAGCTGTTTTTT. As protein: CASSLAGGTGELFF.

The rearrangement links TRBV4-3 to TRBJ2-7; 8 nucleotides agree with TRBD2. Germline CDR1 LGHNA, CDR2 YSLEER. V trimming: 2 bases; J trimming: 2 bases; junction bases outside the gene matches: 8. CDR3 length equals 16 residues. DNA of the CDR3: TGCGCCAGCAGCCAACAATTTAGCGGGAATACCTACGAGCAGTACTTC. Encoded protein: CASSQQFSGNTYEQYF.

The chain combines TRBV28 with TRBJ2-7; TRBD1 matches 9 bases. V gave up 5 bases and J gave up 5 bases; unmatched junction bases: 7. The CDR3 is made up of 14 amino acids. The germline V gene has CDR1 MDHEN and CDR2 SYDVKM. CDR3 nucleotide sequence: TGTGCCAGCAGTACAGGGGGCGCTGAGGACGAGCAGTACTTC. Its protein is CASSTGGAEDEQYF.

This chain connects TRBV28 to TRBJ1-6; tentatively, D is TRBD1 (5 bases). Per germline, CDR1 MDHEN and CDR2 SYDVKM. The CDR3 totals 14 residues. Trimming pared 3 bases from V and 8 bases from J, leaving 11 bases between. The CDR3 DNA is TGTGCCAGCAGTTTGAGCGGGGCCTATTCACCCCTCCACTTT. Encoded protein: CASSLSGAYSPLHF.